This T cell receptor beta chain was recorded in a study of blood T cell repertoires in COVID-19. Profiled with immunoSEQ multiplex PCR; TCRdb holds only in-frame clones, not every one. This sample has under 200,000 clones, with approximately 80% found just once. The V gene's germline CDR1 is SGHTA and CDR2 FQGTGA. Trimming shortened V by 1 base and J by 3 bases, and 16 bases separated the two germline ends. The CDR3 spans 16 residues. The TCR comes from a woman aged 60-75 years who had recovered from COVID-19. V is TRBV7-3 and J is TRBJ2-7; D may be TRBD1 (5 bases). Sequencing was performed on PBMCs or T cells enriched from blood (not recorded which). CDR3 nucleotides: TGTGCCAGCAGCTTAAAGGCCAGGGAATATGGCTACGAGCAGTACTTC. Its protein is CASSLKAREYGYEQYF.